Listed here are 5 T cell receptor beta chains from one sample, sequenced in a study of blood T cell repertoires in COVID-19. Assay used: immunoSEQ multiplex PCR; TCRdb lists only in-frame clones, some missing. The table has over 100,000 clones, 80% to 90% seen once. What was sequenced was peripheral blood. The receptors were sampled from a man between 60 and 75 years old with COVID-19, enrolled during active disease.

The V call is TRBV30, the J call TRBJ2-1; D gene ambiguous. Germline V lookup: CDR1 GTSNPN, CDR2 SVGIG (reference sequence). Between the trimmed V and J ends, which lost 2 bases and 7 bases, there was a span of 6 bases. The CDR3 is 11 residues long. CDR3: CAWSIRNEQFF. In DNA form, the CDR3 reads TGTGCCTGGAGTATTAGAAATGAGCAGTTCTTC.

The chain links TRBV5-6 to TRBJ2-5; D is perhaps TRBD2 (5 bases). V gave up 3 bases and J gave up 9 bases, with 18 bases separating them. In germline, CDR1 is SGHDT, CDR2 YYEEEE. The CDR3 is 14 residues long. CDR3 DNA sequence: TGTGCCAGCAGCTCCGGACTGCTCGTTATGGCCCAGTACTTC. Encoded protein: CASSSGLLVMAQYF.

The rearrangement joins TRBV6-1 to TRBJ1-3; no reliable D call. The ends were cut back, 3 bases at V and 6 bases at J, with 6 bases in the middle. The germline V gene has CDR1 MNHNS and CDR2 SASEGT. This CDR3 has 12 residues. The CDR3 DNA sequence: TGTGCCAGCAGTGATCAGATAAACACCATATATTTT. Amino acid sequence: CASSDQINTIYF.

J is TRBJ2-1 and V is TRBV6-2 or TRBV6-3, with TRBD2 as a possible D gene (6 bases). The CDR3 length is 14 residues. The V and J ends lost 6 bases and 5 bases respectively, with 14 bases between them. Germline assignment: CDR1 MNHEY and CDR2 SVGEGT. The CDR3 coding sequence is TGTGCCAGCAGCCCCCGGCGGGGTGACAATGAGCAGTTCTTC. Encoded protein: CASSPRRGDNEQFF.

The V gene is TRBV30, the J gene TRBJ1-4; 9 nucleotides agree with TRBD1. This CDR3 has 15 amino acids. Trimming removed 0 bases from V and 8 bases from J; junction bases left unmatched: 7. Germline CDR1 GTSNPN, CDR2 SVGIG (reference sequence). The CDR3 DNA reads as TGTGCCTGGAGTGTTGGGGGACAGGGAAAAGAAAAACTGTTTTTT. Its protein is CAWSVGGQGKEKLFF.